This record looks at one T cell receptor beta chain sequence and its context. Trimming took 5 bases from V and 1 from J, leaving 17 bases between them. The CDR3 sequence is 16 residues long. Germline CDR1 reads MNHNS; CDR2 reads SASEGT. The data were obtained in a study of T cells in Graves' hyperthyroidism and ophthalmopathy. On the basis of clinical symptoms, serum thyroxine and TRAb, thyroid ultrasound and orbital computed tomography, diagnoses were made. Cells are PBMCs isolated from 9 to 10 ml of fresh blood. TCR beta CDR3 regions were amplified from RNA. TCR CDR3 underwent first-round RT-PCR with the HTBI primer set. In TCRdb, the multiplex PCR reads were re-called with MiXCR into one record per CDR3 protein. The sample comprises about 160,000 distinct CDR3 sequences, about 9.4% of which are singletons, and less than 25% rests with the top ten.

Material for sequencing was blood. This clonotype was obtained from a young woman with Graves' hyperthyroidism that later progressed to Graves' ophthalmopathy. This rearrangement joins TRBV6-1 to TRBJ1-1, with a possible D match to TRBD1 (6 bases). CDR3 in amino acids: CASSSETQGRNTEAFF. DNA for the CDR3: TGTGCCAGCAGTTCCGAAACACAGGGCCGGAACACTGAAGCTTTCTTT.